This passage covers 29 T cell receptor beta chains from one sample sequenced in a study of blood T cell repertoires in COVID-19. Libraries were prepared by immunoSEQ multiplex PCR; TCRdb keeps only in-frame clonotypes and omits some of them. Altogether some 210,000 clones are present, approximately 90% being singletons, with the ten largest covering 4% to 5.5%. Sequencing input: peripheral blood. Receptors were obtained from a woman in her thirties or forties with acute or convalescent COVID-19.

The V and J genes are TRBV5-1 and TRBJ1-6; D is unresolved. This CDR3 region has 16 residues. The V and J ends lost 4 bases and 7 bases respectively, with 18 bases between them. Germline-derived CDR1 and CDR2 are SGHRS and YFSETQ. CDR3 protein: CASSPEGQASNSPLHF. For the CDR3, the DNA is TGCGCCAGCAGCCCGGAGGGCCAGGCATCGAATTCACCCCTCCACTTT.

Only a few counts were recorded for this clone. This chain joins TRBV6-5 and TRBJ1-2, with 8 bases identical to TRBD1. The CDR3 totals 15 residues. V gave up 4 bases and J gave up 4 bases; unmatched junction bases: 8. Germline values: CDR1 MNHEY, CDR2 SVGAGI. CDR3 in DNA: TGTGCCAGCAGTTCCGCAGGGGGCGCGGGCTATGGCTACACCTTC. Translation: CASSSAGGAGYGYTF.

The chain uses TRBV10-3 and TRBJ1-1; no definite D call. The germline CDR1 and CDR2 sequences are ENHRY and SYGVKD. V dropped 3 bases and J dropped 0 bases, with 11 bases sitting between them. There are 15 residues in the CDR3. The CDR3 spells CAISDPGLMNTEAFF. The CDR3 DNA reads TGTGCCATCAGTGACCCAGGACTGATGAACACTGAAGCTTTCTTT.

The J gene is TRBJ1-1, the V gene TRBV5-6, with D possibly matching TRBD1 (6 bases). The CDR3 sequence is 16 residues long. V was pared by 0 bases and J by 0 bases, with 12 bases between. Germline values: CDR1 SGHDT, CDR2 YYEEEE. The chain's CDR3 is CASSLETGPLNTEAFF. CDR3 coding DNA: TGTGCCAGCAGCTTGGAGACAGGCCCTCTGAACACTGAAGCTTTCTTT.

The chain uses TRBV11-2 and TRBJ2-1; 11 positions match TRBD2. V was pared by 1 base and J by 3 bases, with 8 bases of the junction left unmatched. CDR1 and CDR2 from the germline V gene are SGHAT and FQNNGV. The CDR3 covers 18 residues. CDR3 nucleotide sequence: TGTGCCAGCAGCTTAGGTCCTAGCGGGGGGCCAAGCTACAATGAGCAGTTCTTC. Translating it yields CASSLGPSGGPSYNEQFF.

This chain connects TRBV5-1 to TRBJ1-2; 9 bases line up with TRBD1. The V gene end was trimmed by 3 bases and the J gene end by 4 bases; junction bases not matched to a gene: 7. Germline V gene data show CDR1 as SGHRS and CDR2 as YFSETQ. The CDR3 is made up of 15 amino acids. The chain's CDR3 is CASSSGTGPGYGYTF. In DNA form, the CDR3 reads TGCGCCAGCAGCTCCGGGACAGGGCCCGGCTATGGCTACACCTTC.

V usage is TRBV5-1 and J usage is TRBJ1-2; 7 bases map to TRBD1. V lost 3 bases and J lost 4; bases outside the gene matches: 9. This CDR3 region has 15 residues. From germline, CDR1 is SGHRS and CDR2 YFSETQ. This chain's CDR3 is CASSSEGTALYGYTF. CDR3 nucleotides: TGCGCCAGCAGCTCCGAAGGGACAGCTCTCTATGGCTACACCTTC. Based on the CDR3 plus reference TRBV5-1 and TRBJ1-2, the full variable domain is KAGVTQTPRYLIKTRGQQVTLSCSPISGHRSVSWYQQTPGQGLQFLFEYFSETQRNKGNFPGRFSGRQFSNSRSEMNVSTLELGDSALYLCASSSEGTALYGYTFGSGTRLTVV.

This clone was seen a single time. The rearrangement joins TRBV5-8 to TRBJ1-3; tentative D call: TRBD1 (5 bases). CDR3 length: 18 amino acids. The V and J ends lost 0 bases and 0 bases respectively, with 16 bases between them. In germline, CDR1 is SGHTS, CDR2 YDEGEE. The CDR3 DNA sequence: TGTGCCAGCAGCTTGGAGGGGCCCTATACCAACTCTGGAAACACCATATATTTT. This gives the protein CASSLEGPYTNSGNTIYF.

V is TRBV12-3 or TRBV12-4 and J is TRBJ2-5; D gene unclear. The CDR3 spans 11 residues. Deletions cut 6 bases from V and 3 bases from J, with 5 bases between. The CDR3 region is CASSQEETQYF. The DNA of the CDR3 is TGTGCCAGCAGCCAGGAAGAGACCCAGTACTTC.

This clone was picked up one time. The chain joins TRBV24-1 to TRBJ2-1, with D tentatively TRBD2 (6 bases). Deletions cut 4 bases from V and 3 bases from J, with 21 bases between. Germline values: CDR1 KGHDR, CDR2 SFDVKD. The CDR3 runs 18 residues. The CDR3 region is CATSDESGTAIFYNEQFF. In DNA, the CDR3 is TGTGCCACCAGTGACGAATCCGGGACTGCCATATTCTACAATGAGCAGTTCTTC.

This clone was seen more than once but under ten times. The gene calls are TRBV7-2 and TRBJ1-6; TRBD1 matches at 7 bases. This CDR3 has 14 residues. V lost 5 bases, J lost 7 bases, and 5 bases stayed unmatched. Germline V gene data show CDR1 as SGHTA and CDR2 as FQGNSA. In DNA, the CDR3 is TGTGCCAGCAGCCAGGGGACAGTCAATTCACCCCTCCACTTT. The encoded protein is CASSQGTVNSPLHF.

The CDR3 loop is CASSASGGSNEQFF. For the CDR3, the DNA is TGTGCCAGTAGTGCGTCTGGGGGGAGCAATGAGCAGTTCTTC. The rearrangement links TRBV19 to TRBJ2-1, with D possibly being TRBD2 (6 bases). Deletions cut 5 bases from V and 6 bases from J, with 14 bases between. The CDR3 spans 14 residues. Germline V gene sequence: CDR1 LNHDA, CDR2 SQIVND (reference sequence).

This sequence joins TRBV5-1 and TRBJ1-4, with 7 bases aligning to TRBD1. V was clipped by 0 bases and J by 15 bases; unmatched bases: 8. CDR1 and CDR2 from the germline V gene are SGHRS and YFSETQ. The CDR3 contains 13 residues. DNA for the CDR3: TGCGCCAGCAGCTTGGGACAGGGTGTCGGAATGTTTTTT. Amino acid sequence: CASSLGQGVGMFF.

The chain is built from TRBV5-6 and TRBJ1-1, with TRBD1 matching over 7 bases. V gave up 4 bases and J gave up 0 bases; unmatched junction bases: 6. The germline V gene encodes CDR1 SGHDT and CDR2 YYEEEE. This CDR3 comprises 15 residues. The CDR3 reads CASSIPGQMNTEAFF. In DNA, the CDR3 is TGTGCCAGCAGCATACCGGGACAGATGAACACTGAAGCTTTCTTT.

On this clone itself: This specimen includes other DNA sequences encoding the same CDR3. The V gene is TRBV12-3 or TRBV12-4, the J gene TRBJ1-2, with TRBD1 as a possible D gene (5 bases). There are 12 residues in the CDR3. V was clipped by 3 bases and J by 7 bases, with 9 bases between them. Here the CDR3 DNA reads TGTGCCAGCAGTTTGGGAGGGGTTGGCTACACCTTC. It is translated as CASSLGGVGYTF.

Only one count was recorded for this clone. J is TRBJ1-2 and V is TRBV10-1, with 11 bases fitting TRBD1. The CDR3 spans 17 residues. V lost 6 bases, J lost 4 bases, and 13 bases stayed unmatched. Germline V gene lookup returns CDR1 WNHNN and CDR2 SYGVQD (reference sequence). The CDR3 loop reads CASSRVDRGRRSYGYTF. CDR3 in DNA: TGCGCCAGCAGCAGAGTGGACAGGGGGCGACGGAGCTATGGCTACACCTTC.

Here the CDR3 DNA reads TGTGCCAGCAGGACAGGGGGCTACACTGAAGCTTTCTTT. This encodes CASRTGGYTEAFF. The chain links TRBV27 to TRBJ1-1, with 10 bases fitting TRBD1. V lost 6 bases, J lost 3 bases, and 1 base stayed unmatched. CDR3 length: 13 residues. CDR1 is MNHEY, CDR2 SMNVEV, per germline (reference sequence).

The chain recombines TRBV30 with TRBJ1-2; D gene uncertain. V shed 4 bases and J shed 4 bases, with 10 bases lying between them. Germline V gene sequence: CDR1 GTSNPN, CDR2 SVGIG (reference sequence). The length of the CDR3 is 12 residues. The CDR3 nucleotides read TGTGCCTGGACAGGCAGCTCCTATGGCTACACCTTC. Translation gives CAWTGSSYGYTF.

V is TRBV3-1 (or the pseudogene TRBV3-2) and J is TRBJ1-2; D is possibly TRBD1 (6 bases). The CDR3 is 14 residues long. V was clipped by 3 bases and J by 3 bases, with 11 bases between them. Germline V gene data show CDR1 as LGHDT and CDR2 as YNNKEL (reference sequence). DNA of the CDR3: TGTGCCAGCAGCCAGGCAGGGGTGGACTATGGCTACACCTTC. It yields the protein CASSQAGVDYGYTF.

As DNA, the CDR3 is TGTGCCATCAGCCGTGCCGGTTCCCCCCAGCATTTT. Translated: CAISRAGSPQHF. The gene calls are TRBV10-3 and TRBJ1-5; D is uncertain. V was pared by 6 bases and J by 10 bases, with 13 bases between. This CDR3 has 12 amino acids. Per germline, CDR1 ENHRY and CDR2 SYGVKD.

The chain recombines TRBV24-1 with TRBJ2-3, with TRBD1 matching 9 bases. The V segment lost 5 bases and the J segment 5 bases; nucleotides outside the gene matches: 7. Per germline, CDR1 KGHDR and CDR2 SFDVKD. CDR3 length: 15 residues. The CDR3 here is CATSARDRVLDTQYF. DNA for the CDR3: TGTGCCACCAGTGCGAGGGACAGGGTTTTAGATACGCAGTATTTT.

The chain recombines TRBV5-1 with TRBJ2-1; perhaps TRBD1 as D (7 bases). Germline V gives CDR1 SGHRS, CDR2 YFSETQ. The CDR3 contains 15 residues. Between the trimmed V and J ends, which lost 4 bases and 10 bases, there was a span of 21 bases. CDR3 bases: TGCGCCAGCAGCCGCGGGAATAGACAGGGCTTGGAGCAGTTCTTC. It translates to CASSRGNRQGLEQFF.

This sequence joins TRBV5-6 and TRBJ1-2, with 7 positions matching TRBD1. The length of the CDR3 is 15 residues. The V segment lost 5 bases and the J segment 4 bases; nucleotides outside the gene matches: 11. CDR1 is SGHDT, CDR2 YYEEEE, per germline. The CDR3: CASRYAATGIYGYTF. In DNA, the CDR3 is TGTGCCAGCAGGTACGCCGCGACAGGGATCTATGGCTACACCTTC.

V is TRBV4-1 and J is TRBJ1-1; 9 bases match TRBD1. CDR1 and CDR2 (germline): MGHRA, YSYEKL. CDR3 length: 15 amino acids. V dropped 4 bases and J dropped 4; count of bases not matched to a gene: 7. The CDR3 is CASSLAGQGFTEAFF. The DNA of the CDR3 is TGCGCCAGCAGCCTCGCGGGACAGGGATTCACTGAAGCTTTCTTT.

The chain uses TRBV5-1 and TRBJ1-2, with 7 nucleotides matching TRBD1. Germline CDR1 and CDR2: SGHRS and YFSETQ. This CDR3 spans 14 amino acids. Trimming removed 3 bases from V and 8 bases from J; junction bases left unmatched: 10. The CDR3 loop reads CASSSGQEYQGYTF. The DNA of the CDR3 is TGCGCCAGCAGCTCCGGACAGGAGTACCAAGGCTACACCTTC.

V and J are TRBV30 and TRBJ1-6, with D possibly being TRBD1 (5 bases). Germline CDR1 GTSNPN, CDR2 SVGIG (reference sequence). V was cut by 0 bases and J by 7 bases, with 19 bases left in between. This CDR3 is built from 17 residues. The CDR3 sequence is CAWSVPPWGGTNSPLHF. The CDR3 region has the DNA TGTGCCTGGAGTGTACCCCCCTGGGGCGGAACAAATTCACCCCTCCACTTT.

V is TRBV30 and J is TRBJ1-2; D is ambiguous. Germline CDR1 reads GTSNPN; CDR2 reads SVGIG (reference sequence). Between the trimmed V and J ends, which lost 1 base and 4 bases, there was a span of 16 bases. This CDR3 is 15 amino acids long. CDR3 nucleotide sequence: TGTGCCTGGAGTGATATACAGCCAATCGGCTATGGCTACACCTTC. Protein: CAWSDIQPIGYGYTF.

This clone was detected only once. The genes are TRBV29-1 and TRBJ2-2, with 9 bases lining up with TRBD2. The CDR3 consists of 15 residues. Germline-derived CDR1 and CDR2 are SQVTM and ANQGSEA. Unmatched junction bases numbered 2, after V lost 2 bases and J lost 1 base. The CDR3 loop is CSVERAGGNTGELFF. DNA for the CDR3: TGCAGCGTTGAAAGAGCGGGGGGGAACACCGGGGAGCTGTTTTTT.

The chain carries TRBV21-1 and TRBJ1-2. TRBV21-1 is designated a pseudogene. This CDR3 has 14 amino acids. The CDR3 here is CSSWAGVANYGYTF. CDR3 DNA: TGTTCTTCATGGGCCGGGGTAGCTAACTATGGCTACACCTTC.